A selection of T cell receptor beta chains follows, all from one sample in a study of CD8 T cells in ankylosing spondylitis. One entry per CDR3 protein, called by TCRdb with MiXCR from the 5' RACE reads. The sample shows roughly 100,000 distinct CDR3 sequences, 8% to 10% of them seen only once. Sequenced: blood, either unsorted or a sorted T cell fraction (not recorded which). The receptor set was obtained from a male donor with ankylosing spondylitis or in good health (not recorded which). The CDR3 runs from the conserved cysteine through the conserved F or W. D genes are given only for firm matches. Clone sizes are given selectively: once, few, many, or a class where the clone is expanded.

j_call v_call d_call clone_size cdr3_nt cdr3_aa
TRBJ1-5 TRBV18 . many TGTGCCAGCTCACCAGATGGCAATCAGCCCCAGCATTTT CASSPDGNQPQHF
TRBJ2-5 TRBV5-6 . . TGTGCCAGCAGCTTGGGGCTACAAGAGGCCCAGTACTTC CASSLGLQEAQYF
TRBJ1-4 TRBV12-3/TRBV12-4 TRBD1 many TGTGCCAGCGGCGAGGGGGACAGTCGGGAAAAACTGTTTTTT CASGEGDSREKLFF
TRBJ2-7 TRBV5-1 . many TGCGCCAGCAGCTTCAGTCCCGGGGGTCGGAGCTCCTCCTACGAGCAGTACTTC CASSFSPGGRSSSYEQYF
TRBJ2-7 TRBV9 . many TGTGCCAGCAGCGTATCCCCAAGCTACGAGCAGTACTTC CASSVSPSYEQYF
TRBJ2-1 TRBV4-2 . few TGTGCCAGCAGCGATAGCGGATCGCCTAGGCCGTTCTTC CASSDSGSPRPFF
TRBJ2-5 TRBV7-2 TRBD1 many TGTGCCAGCAGCACCTTACGGACAGGACAAGAGACCCAGTACTTC CASSTLRTGQETQYF
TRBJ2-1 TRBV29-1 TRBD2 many TGCAGCGTTCCCACTAGCGGGGGAGGCTATGAGCAGTTCTTC CSVPTSGGGYEQFF
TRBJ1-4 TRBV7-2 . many TGTGCCAGCAGCTTAGAGGGCTCCTCAACTAATGAAAAACTGTTTTTT CASSLEGSSTNEKLFF
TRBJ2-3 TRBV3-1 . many TGTGCCAGCAGCCATGGCAGACCCCCAGATACGCAGTATTTT CASSHGRPPDTQYF
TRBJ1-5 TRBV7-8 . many TGTGCCAGCAGGCCGGGACGGTTAGATAGCAATCAGCCCCAGCATTTT CASRPGRLDSNQPQHF
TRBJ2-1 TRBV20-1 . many TGCAGTGCAATTAGCGCGAGGGGGTACAATGAGCAGTTCTTC CSAISARGYNEQFF
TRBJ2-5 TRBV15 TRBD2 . TGTGCCACCAGCAGAGCGGGGGGGGAAGAGACCCAGTACTTC CATSRAGGEETQYF
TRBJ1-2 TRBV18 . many TGTGCCAGCTCACCGGGGGCGAAGGACTATGGCTACACCTTC CASSPGAKDYGYTF
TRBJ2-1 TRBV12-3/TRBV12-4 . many TGTGCCAGCAGTTTAGTTCGGCAGGAGCAGTTCTTC CASSLVRQEQFF
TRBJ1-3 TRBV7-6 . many TGTGCCAGCAGCCCCATCCCCCCGACAGCGCCCGGCTCTGGAAACACCATATATTTT CASSPIPPTAPGSGNTIYF
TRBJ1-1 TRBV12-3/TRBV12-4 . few TGTGCCAGCATGCTACAGCTAAACACTGAAGCTTTCTTT CASMLQLNTEAFF
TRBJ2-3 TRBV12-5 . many TGTGCTAGTGGTTTGGGTGGTTACACAGATACGCAGTATTTT CASGLGGYTDTQYF
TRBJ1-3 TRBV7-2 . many TGTGCCAGCAGCTTAGCGGCGGTCTCTGGAAACACCATATATTTT CASSLAAVSGNTIYF
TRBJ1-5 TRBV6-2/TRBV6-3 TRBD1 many TGTGCCAGCAGTACCGGGACAGGGGGCAATCAGCCCCAGCATTTT CASSTGTGGNQPQHF
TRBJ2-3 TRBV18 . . TGTGCCAGCTCACCCTCCCCGGCGACAGATACGCAGTATTTT CASSPSPATDTQYF
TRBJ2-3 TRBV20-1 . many TGCAGTGCTAGAGATCGAGACCCAGATACGCAGTATTTT CSARDRDPDTQYF
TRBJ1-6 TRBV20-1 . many TGCAGTGCTAACAGGGAACCAAATTCACCCCTCCACTTT CSANREPNSPLHF
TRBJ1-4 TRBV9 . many TGTGCCAGCAGCCTCCAGGGGGAAAAACTGTTTTTT CASSLQGEKLFF
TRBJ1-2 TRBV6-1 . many TGTGCCAGCAGTGACGGGACGCTCGAAGGCGGCACCTTC CASSDGTLEGGTF
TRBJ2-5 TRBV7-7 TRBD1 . TGTGCTAGCAGCCACGGGACAGGGCAAGCGACCCAGTACTTC CASSHGTGQATQYF
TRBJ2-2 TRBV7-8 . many TGTGCCAGCAGCTTAGCGGGCTCCGCCGGGGAGCTGTTTTTT CASSLAGSAGELFF